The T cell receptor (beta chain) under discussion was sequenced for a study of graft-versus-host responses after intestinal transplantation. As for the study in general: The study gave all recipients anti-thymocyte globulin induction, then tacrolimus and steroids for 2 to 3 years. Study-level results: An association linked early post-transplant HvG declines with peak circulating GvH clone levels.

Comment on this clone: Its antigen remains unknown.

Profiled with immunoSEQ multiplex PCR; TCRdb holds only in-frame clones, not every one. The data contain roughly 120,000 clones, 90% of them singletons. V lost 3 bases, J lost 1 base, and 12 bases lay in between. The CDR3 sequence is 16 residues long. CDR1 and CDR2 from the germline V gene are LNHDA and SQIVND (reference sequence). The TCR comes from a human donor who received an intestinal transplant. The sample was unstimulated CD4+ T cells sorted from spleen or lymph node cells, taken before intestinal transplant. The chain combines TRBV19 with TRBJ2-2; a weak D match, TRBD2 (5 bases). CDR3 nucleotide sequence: TGTGCCAGTAGTATCGTCACCAGCGGGAACACCGGGGAGCTGTTTTTT. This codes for CASSIVTSGNTGELFF.